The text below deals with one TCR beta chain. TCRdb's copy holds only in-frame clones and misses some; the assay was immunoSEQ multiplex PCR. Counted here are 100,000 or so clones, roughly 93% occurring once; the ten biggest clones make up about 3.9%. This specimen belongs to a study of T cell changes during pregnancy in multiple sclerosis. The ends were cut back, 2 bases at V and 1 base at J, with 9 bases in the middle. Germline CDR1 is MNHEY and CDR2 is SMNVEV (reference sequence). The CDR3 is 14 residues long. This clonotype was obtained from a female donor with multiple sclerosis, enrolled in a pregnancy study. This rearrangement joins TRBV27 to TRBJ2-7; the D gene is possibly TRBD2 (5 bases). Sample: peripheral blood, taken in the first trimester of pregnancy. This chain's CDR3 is CASSLAPGSYEQYF. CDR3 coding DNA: TGTGCCAGCAGTTTAGCCCCGGGGTCCTACGAGCAGTACTTC.